A selection of T cell receptor beta chains follows, all from one sample in a study of T cells after yellow fever vaccination. TCRdb ran MiXCR on the 5' RACE reads and lists one entry per CDR3 protein. This table holds hundreds of thousands of distinct CDR3 sequences, roughly an eighth found once. Sequenced material: PBMCs, taken on the day of the yellow fever booster vaccination. These receptors came from a man aged 25-45 years who received the YFV17D yellow fever vaccine. Each CDR3 is given with its conserved first and last residue. The D gene is left open where the match is weak. Clone size is shown for a subset of rows, as once, few, many or a class of expanded clone.

v_call	d_call	j_call	clone_size	cdr3_nt	cdr3_aa
TRBV6-2/TRBV6-3	-	TRBJ2-1	-	TGTGCCAGCAAGGTGGACAGCCCTTTCTACAATGAGCAGTTCTTC	CASKVDSPFYNEQFF
TRBV7-3	-	TRBJ1-5	-	TGTGCCAGCAGCTTAATCGGGGGCCAGCCCCAGCATTTT	CASSLIGGQPQHF
TRBV7-2	TRBD1	TRBJ2-1	-	TGTGCCAGCAGCTTAAGGGACAGGTTTCGTGAGCAGTTCTTC	CASSLRDRFREQFF
TRBV6-5	-	TRBJ1-2	few	TGTGCCAGCAGTTACGATTTCGGGATGGATGGCTACACCTTC	CASSYDFGMDGYTF
TRBV18	TRBD1	TRBJ2-5	few	TGTGCCAGCTCGCGTACAGGGGGCGGTCCGGAGACCCAGTACTTC	CASSRTGGGPETQYF
TRBV20-1	TRBD1	TRBJ2-7	few	TGCAGTGCTACTCCCGAGACAGGGGCGGCCGAGCAGTACTTC	CSATPETGAAEQYF
TRBV7-2	-	TRBJ2-1	few	TGTGCCAGCAGCTTAGATAGCGCCGCCCGTTGGGATGAGCAGTTCTTC	CASSLDSAARWDEQFF
TRBV5-1	-	TRBJ2-1	few	TGCGCCAGCAGCTTGGGGAGTAGGGGGAATGAGCAGTTCTTC	CASSLGSRGNEQFF
TRBV20-1	-	TRBJ2-3	-	TGCAGTGCCTTAAATCCGTTAGCGATCCATACGCAGTATTTT	CSALNPLAIHTQYF
TRBV5-4	-	TRBJ2-2	few	TGTGCCAGCAGCTTGGAACTAACGAACACCGGGGAGCTGTTTTTT	CASSLELTNTGELFF
TRBV11-1	-	TRBJ2-1	-	TGTGCCAGCAGCTTAGGGGGCAGCTACTCCTACAATGAGCAGTTCTTC	CASSLGGSYSYNEQFF
TRBV7-9	TRBD2	TRBJ2-3	many	TGTGCCAGCAGCTTAGTAGCGGGAGTTGATACGCAGTATTTT	CASSLVAGVDTQYF
TRBV5-5	-	TRBJ2-3	-	TGTGCCAGCAGCTGGGACTTCATTAACACAGATACGCAGTATTTT	CASSWDFINTDTQYF
TRBV5-1	-	TRBJ2-7	few	TGCGCCAGCGCACCCGACGGGAACTACGAGCAGTACTTC	CASAPDGNYEQYF
TRBV5-6	-	TRBJ2-5	many	TGTGCCAGCAGCAAAGGGTCAGGGGGGCGAGAGACCCAGTACTTC	CASSKGSGGRETQYF
TRBV29-1	-	TRBJ2-5	-	TGCAGCGTTAACAGCTTAATCCAAGAGACCCAGTACTTC	CSVNSLIQETQYF
TRBV7-9	TRBD2	TRBJ2-7	-	TGTGCCAGCAGCCTTGGGTACGGGAGGAACCACGAGCAGTACTTC	CASSLGYGRNHEQYF
TRBV7-3	TRBD1	TRBJ2-7	few	TGTGCCAGCACGCCGACGGGACAGGGAGCCTACGAGCAGTACTTC	CASTPTGQGAYEQYF
TRBV7-9	TRBD2	TRBJ2-5	few	TGTGCCAGCAGCCCGCTAGCGGTCCTGAGCGGGGAGACCCAGTACTTC	CASSPLAVLSGETQYF
TRBV20-1	-	TRBJ1-6	-	TGCAGTGGACCGCAGGGGTTTTATTCACCCCTCCACTTT	CSGPQGFYSPLHF
TRBV12-3/TRBV12-4	-	TRBJ1-2	-	TGTGCCAGCAGTTTCCCGCCGATCAACTCAGGCTACACCTTC	CASSFPPINSGYTF
TRBV4-3	-	TRBJ2-1	-	TGCGCCAGCAGCCAAGATGGGGTTCCAGCGGTCACAATTGGGCAGTTCTTC	CASSQDGVPAVTIGQFF
TRBV20-1	-	TRBJ2-1	-	TGCAGTGCTAGTCTTCGCGGAACATACAATGAGCAGTTCTTC	CSASLRGTYNEQFF
TRBV27	TRBD2	TRBJ2-7	-	TGTGCCAGCAGTTTCGTTGGGGAGGGAGGCTACGAGCAGTACTTC	CASSFVGEGGYEQYF
TRBV7-2	TRBD2	TRBJ2-3	-	TGTGCCAGCAGCCCCCCGGGACTAGCGAATTCAGATACGCAGTATTTT	CASSPPGLANSDTQYF
TRBV3-1	-	TRBJ2-1	once	TGTGCCAGCAGCCCCTTGGCGGGAAGGTCCTACAATGAGCAGTTCTTC	CASSPLAGRSYNEQFF
TRBV6-6	TRBD1	TRBJ1-3	-	TGTGCCAGCAGTTTCACAGGGGGAGACACCATATATTTT	CASSFTGGDTIYF
TRBV2	-	TRBJ1-6	few	TGTGCCAGCAGGACCAGGCGTTCACCCCTCCACTTT	CASRTRRSPLHF
TRBV21-1	-	TRBJ2-5	few	TGTGCCAGCAGCACTAGCGTTCCTCAAGAGACCCAGTACTTC	CASSTSVPQETQYF
TRBV20-1	-	TRBJ2-7	few	TGCAGTGCTACCAAAGTCTCGTACGAGCAGTACTTC	CSATKVSYEQYF
TRBV27	-	TRBJ1-2	few	TGTGCCAGCAGTGCAACACAGAGGGGGGCAGATGGCTACACCTTC	CASSATQRGADGYTF
TRBV19	-	TRBJ2-7	few	TGTGCCAGTAGTATAAACATCCGTTTTTTGTTAGTAACCTACGAGCAGTACTTC	CASSINIRFLLVTYEQYF
TRBV10-3	-	TRBJ2-5	many	TGTGCCATCAGTATTGGACAGAAAGAGACCCAGTACTTC	CAISIGQKETQYF
TRBV5-1	-	TRBJ2-2	few	TGCGCCAGCAGCTTGCCTCGGACCCATACCGGGGAGCTGTTTTTT	CASSLPRTHTGELFF
TRBV27	TRBD1	TRBJ2-1	few	TGTGCCAGCAGTAACCGGGACAGGGCCTACAATGAGCAGTTCTTC	CASSNRDRAYNEQFF
TRBV6-2/TRBV6-3	-	TRBJ2-7	few	TGTGCCAGCAGTTACCGCGAAGACTACGCGCAGTACTTC	CASSYREDYAQYF
TRBV18	-	TRBJ2-7	-	TGTGCCAGCTCACTTCCCGGTCCCTTAAAAGGCCTGTACGAGCAGTACTTC	CASSLPGPLKGLYEQYF
TRBV18	-	TRBJ2-5	few	TGTGCCAGCTCACCACCGGGCGGTAGTTCAGAGACCCAGTACTTC	CASSPPGGSSETQYF
TRBV5-1	-	TRBJ2-2	few	TGCGCCAGCAGTGATAACCCGTCTTTGGCCGGGGAGCTGTTTTTT	CASSDNPSLAGELFF
TRBV5-1	-	TRBJ2-2	-	TGCGCCAGCAGCTTACGACCTCCTGATTCGGCCGGGGAGCTGTTTTTT	CASSLRPPDSAGELFF
TRBV7-2	-	TRBJ2-2	-	TGTGCCAGCAGCTTCAACAGGGCGGCCGGGGAGCTGTTTTTT	CASSFNRAAGELFF
TRBV7-3	TRBD1	TRBJ2-3	-	TGTACCAGCAGCGAAGGGACAGGCACAGATACGCAGTATTTT	CTSSEGTGTDTQYF
TRBV12-3/TRBV12-4	TRBD2	TRBJ2-1	-	TGTGCCAGCAGGACACTAGCGGGATGGGGCAATGAGCAGTTCTTC	CASRTLAGWGNEQFF